These 15 T cell receptor beta chains were all obtained from the same sample, sequenced in a study of blood T cell repertoires in COVID-19. TCRdb's table, derived via immunoSEQ multiplex PCR, lists solely in-frame clones and lacks some. Seen here are around 99,000 clones, about nine tenths observed once, and the top ten hold less than 1.5%. Sequences were obtained from peripheral blood. These receptors were collected from a woman in her twenties or thirties with acute or convalescent COVID-19.

The chain couples TRBV4-2 to TRBJ2-7; 10 bases match TRBD1. The CDR3 is made up of 15 amino acids. The germline CDR1 and CDR2 sequences are LGHNA and YNFKEQ. J lost 2 bases, V lost 1 base, and 2 bases had no gene match. Written as DNA, the CDR3 is TGTGCCAGCAGCCAAGGGGACAGGGGTACCTACGAGCAGTACTTC. It encodes CASSQGDRGTYEQYF.

The genes are TRBV24-1 and TRBJ2-7; 8 nucleotides line up with TRBD1. The CDR3 runs to 15 residues. Looked up from germline, CDR1 is KGHDR and CDR2 is SFDVKD. Germline trimming cut 3 bases from V and 2 bases from J; bases unmatched to any gene: 5. CDR3 bases: TGTGCCACCAGTGATGGACAGGGTCCCCCCTACGAGCAGTACTTC. As protein: CATSDGQGPPYEQYF.

The CDR3 region has the DNA TGTGCCACCAGTGATTTGGCCAGGGGAGACACCGGGGAGCTGTTTTTT. It translates to CATSDLARGDTGELFF. The chain has TRBV24-1 and TRBJ2-2, with TRBD1 as a possible D gene (6 bases). Deletions cut 0 bases from V and 3 bases from J, with 10 bases between. The germline V gene encodes CDR1 KGHDR and CDR2 SFDVKD. This CDR3 has 16 amino acids.

This chain's CDR3 is CASSSRRQAGTEAFF. The CDR3, as DNA: TGTGCCAGCAGTTCGCGGAGGCAGGCTGGGACTGAAGCTTTCTTT. The chain couples TRBV28 to TRBJ1-1, with unresolved D. CDR3 length equals 15 residues. V gave up 4 bases and J gave up 5 bases, with 17 bases separating them. Germline-derived CDR1 and CDR2 are MDHEN and SYDVKM.

This rearrangement joins TRBV5-6 to TRBJ1-2, with a possible D match to TRBD1 (5 bases). Germline CDR1 SGHDT, CDR2 YYEEEE. Trimming removed 3 bases at V and 4 bases at J, with 10 bases between. CDR3 length: 13 residues. CDR3 amino acids: CASSSAGGYGYTF. In DNA, the CDR3 is TGTGCCAGCAGCTCGGCCGGGGGCTATGGCTACACCTTC.

The chain has TRBV25-1 and TRBJ1-2; D unresolved. The germline CDR1 and CDR2 sequences are MGHDK and SYGVNS. This CDR3 spans 15 amino acids. The V end was cut by 3 bases, the J end by 0 bases, with 11 bases between. The CDR3 protein is CASSEGQPTNYGYTF. DNA for the CDR3: TGTGCCAGCAGTGAGGGCCAACCCACTAACTATGGCTACACCTTC.

This rearrangement joins TRBV27 to TRBJ2-2; D remains unclear. Germline-derived CDR1 and CDR2 are MNHEY and SMNVEV (reference sequence). The CDR3 is 11 amino acids. Trimming cost V 6 bases and J 6 bases, with 5 bases left between them. CDR3 DNA sequence: TGTGCCAGCAGAATAGCCGGGGAGCTGTTTTTT. Its protein product is CASRIAGELFF.

A single count supports this clone. The CDR3 DNA follows: TGTGCCAGCAGCTTAGGTGCTAGCGGGGGGAGAAACGAGCAGTACTTC. Translating gives CASSLGASGGRNEQYF. The chain employs TRBV7-2 and TRBJ2-7, with TRBD2 matching over 11 bases. The CDR3 spans 16 residues. The junction had 7 bases not matched to a gene; V was cut back by 1 base and J by 5 bases. Germline values: CDR1 SGHTA, CDR2 FQGNSA.

The chain has TRBV19 and TRBJ1-5; D gene unclear. Germline CDR1 LNHDA, CDR2 SQIVND (reference sequence). The CDR3 runs to 16 residues. V was pared by 5 bases and J by 0 bases, with 14 bases between. Written as DNA, the CDR3 is TGTGCCAGTAGTGACGGGAACAACTATAGCAATCAGCCCCAGCATTTT. Its protein product is CASSDGNNYSNQPQHF. The whole variable domain, remainder taken from reference TRBV19 and TRBJ1-5, is DGGITQSPKYLFRKEGQNVTLSCEQNLNHDAMYWYRQDPGQGLRLIYYSQIVNDFQKGDIAEGYSVSREKKESFPLTVTSAQKNPTAFYLCASSDGNNYSNQPQHFGDGTRLSIL.

As to this clone: One end of the junction is discordant with germline, which a read error may explain. The chain has TRBV7-7 and TRBJ2-5; D perhaps matches TRBD2 (7 bases). The CDR3 runs 16 residues. Germline CDR1 reads SSHAT; CDR2 reads FNYEAQ (reference sequence). In nucleotides, the CDR3 is TGTGCTAGCAGCCTCCGGGGGGCAGGTTCGAGCGAGACCCAGTACTTC. Translated, it gives CASSLRGAGSSETQYF. The variable domain in full, completed from reference TRBV7-7 and TRBJ2-5, reads GAGVSQSPRYKVTKRGQDVTLRCDPISSHATLYWYQQALGQGPEFLTYFNYEAQPDKSGLPSDRFSAERPEGSISTLTIQRTEQRDSAMYRCASSLRGAGSSETQYFGPGTRLLVL.

The chain joins TRBV19 to TRBJ2-4; TRBD1 agrees at 7 bases. The J segment lost 3 bases and the V segment lost 5 bases, leaving 1 base of the junction unmatched. Germline assignment: CDR1 LNHDA and CDR2 SQIVND (reference sequence). The CDR3 spans 13 residues. In nucleotides, the CDR3 is TGTGCCAGTAGTTGGGACAGCAAAAACATTCAGTACTTC. The encoded protein is CASSWDSKNIQYF.

The chain recombines TRBV7-9 with TRBJ1-1; D is perhaps TRBD1 (6 bases). Trimming removed 5 bases at V and 4 bases at J, with 14 bases between. The CDR3 loop spans 14 amino acids. In germline, CDR1 is SEHNR, CDR2 FQNEAQ (reference sequence). CDR3 loop: CASSKTGYGTEAFF. CDR3 DNA: TGTGCCAGCAGCAAGACAGGCTATGGCACTGAAGCTTTCTTT.

The rearrangement joins TRBV24-1 to TRBJ2-1; D is uncertain. The germline V gene encodes CDR1 KGHDR and CDR2 SFDVKD. The V gene lost 1 base and the J gene lost 5 bases, with 8 bases spanning the gap. The CDR3 length is 14 residues. In DNA form, the CDR3 reads TGTGCCACCAGTGATTTTACCACTGACAATGAGCAGTTCTTC. It encodes CATSDFTTDNEQFF.

The chain is built from TRBV9 and TRBJ1-5; TRBD1 is a possible D gene (6 bases). CDR1 is SGDLS and CDR2 is YYNGEE in the germline V gene. The CDR3 loop spans 15 amino acids. Trimming took 2 bases from V and 0 from J, leaving 9 bases between them. Written as DNA, the CDR3 is TGTGCCAGCAGCGTCGGACAGAATAGCAATCAGCCCCAGCATTTT. Translation gives CASSVGQNSNQPQHF.

V is TRBV19 and J is TRBJ1-6; TRBD1 matches 8 bases. Germline assignment: CDR1 LNHDA and CDR2 SQIVND (reference sequence). This CDR3 has 15 residues. Germline trimming cut 3 bases from V and 10 bases from J; bases unmatched to any gene: 8. CDR3 amino acids: CASSMMDRDISPLHF. CDR3 DNA sequence: TGTGCCAGTAGTATGATGGACAGGGATATCTCACCCCTCCACTTT.